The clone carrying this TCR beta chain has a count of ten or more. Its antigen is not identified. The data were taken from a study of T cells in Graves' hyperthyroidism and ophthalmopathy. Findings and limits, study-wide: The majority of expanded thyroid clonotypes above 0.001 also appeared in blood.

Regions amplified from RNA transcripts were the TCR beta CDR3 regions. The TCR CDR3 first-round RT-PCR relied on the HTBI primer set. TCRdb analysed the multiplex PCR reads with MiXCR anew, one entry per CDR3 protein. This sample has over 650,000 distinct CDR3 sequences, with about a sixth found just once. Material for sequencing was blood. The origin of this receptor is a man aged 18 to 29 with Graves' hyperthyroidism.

CDR3 DNA: TGTGCCAGCAGCTTAGATCGGACGGTGAACACCGGGGAGCTGTTTTTT. Translation gives CASSLDRTVNTGELFF. The gene calls are TRBV11-3 and TRBJ2-2; no clear D gene. Germline V CDR1 and CDR2: SGHNT, YENEEA. V was clipped by 0 bases and J by 1 base, with 9 bases between them. CDR3 size: 16 residues.